This TCR beta chain is from a study of blood T cell repertoires in COVID-19. Study information: Samples of COVID-19 (acute and convalescent) were obtained from the United States, Italy and Spain. Sources were T cells, B-cell-depleted T cells, or PBMCs; the material itself was cDNA or gDNA.

The germline CDR1 and CDR2 sequences are LNHDA and SQIVND (reference sequence). The CDR3 runs 14 residues. With 4 bases removed from V and 7 bases from J, the gap between germline ends came to 11 bases. Original data processing: The assay estimated nucleated cells by amplifying reference gene primers. Libraries were prepared by immunoSEQ multiplex PCR; TCRdb keeps only in-frame clonotypes and omits some of them. V, J and clone size reflect that table, while D and trimming were determined from the DNA. The data show about 220,000 clones, about 90% seen once. The clonotype was recovered from a man between 35 and 55 years old with active or convalescent COVID-19. The V gene is TRBV19, the J gene TRBJ1-6, with D perhaps TRBD1 (5 bases). Input material: peripheral blood. The CDR3 here is CASSSGGFNSPLHF. The CDR3 nucleotides are TGTGCCAGTAGTAGCGGGGGGTTCAATTCACCCCTCCACTTT. Based on the CDR3 plus reference TRBV19 and TRBJ1-6, the full variable domain is DGGITQSPKYLFRKEGQNVTLSCEQNLNHDAMYWYRQDPGQGLRLIYYSQIVNDFQKGDIAEGYSVSREKKESFPLTVTSAQKNPTAFYLCASSSGGFNSPLHFGNGTRLTVT.